This T cell receptor (beta chain) was found in a study of response to subunit inactivated influenza vaccine (dated by TCRdb to 2017 to 2018). Notes on the research overall: To follow how T cells responded to a trivalent subunit inactivated influenza vaccine, the researchers relied on deep quantitative profiling of the T cell receptor repertoire.

The CDR3 runs 14 amino acids, cysteine and phenylalanine included. Of the read, only the CDR3 DNA is kept; its 42 bases are in frame from base 1. The germline V gene yields SQVTM for CDR1 and ANQGSEA for CDR2. V and J lose 3 bases and 4 bases, and a span of 13 bases separates them. In the case of this clonotype: Its target antigen remains unknown. Base-call qualities are not available, and no considerably larger clone is one nucleotide away.

Library construction relied on RT-PCR. The data were produced on an Illumina HiSeq 2500. Through fastp at Q25 and MiXCR, TCRdb rebuilt clones from the public reads, retaining in-frame beta chains. Every entry covers one CDR3 protein and lists the most common genes and DNA from its rows. Recorded for this sample are 650,000 to 800,000 distinct CDR3 sequences; 11% to 15% of them occurred a single time. Less than 7% of the sample belongs to the ten largest clones. Overall results and qualifications from the work: It was suggested by the authors that each seasonal influenza vaccination may recruit only a limited number of new T cells.

This sample comprised PBMCs from blood, obtained 14 to 15 days before vaccination. This TCR came from a man aged 50-59 years who received an inactivated influenza vaccine. Donor details come from another sample of the same person, matched by shared clones. The chain was built from TRBV29-1 and TRBJ2-1; there is no confident call for the D gene. DNA sequence: TGCAGCGTTGAGGGAACTGGGGATTACAATGAGCAGTTCTTC. This is translated as CSVEGTGDYNEQFF.